These 4 T cell receptor beta chains were all obtained from the same sample, sequenced in a study of blood T cell repertoires in COVID-19. The method was immunoSEQ multiplex PCR; TCRdb's version includes in-frame clones alone and lacks a portion of them. The repertoire consists of roughly 180,000 clones, with 80% to 85% occurring once and the leading ten covering 7%. What was sequenced was peripheral blood. Receptors originate from a middle-aged woman with COVID-19, enrolled during active disease.

CDR3 region: CASSEPRGRGNTEAFF. DNA for the CDR3: TGTGCCAGCAGTGAACCACGGGGGAGGGGAAACACTGAAGCTTTCTTT. V is TRBV2 and J is TRBJ1-1, with D possibly being TRBD1 (5 bases). Trimming took 2 bases from V and 2 from J, leaving 15 bases between them. Germline V CDR1 and CDR2: SNHLY, FYNNEI. The CDR3 is 16 amino acids.

The chain has TRBV19 and TRBJ2-1; 9 bases agree with TRBD1. The CDR3 runs to 13 residues. The trim removed 7 bases at V and 8 bases at J, leaving 6 bases unmatched. Per germline, CDR1 LNHDA and CDR2 SQIVND (reference sequence). This chain's CDR3 is CASTYRGLDEQFF. DNA of the CDR3: TGTGCCAGTACCTACAGGGGGCTGGATGAGCAGTTCTTC. The entire variable domain, with the rest obtained from reference TRBV19 and TRBJ2-1, is as follows: DGGITQSPKYLFRKEGQNVTLSCEQNLNHDAMYWYRQDPGQGLRLIYYSQIVNDFQKGDIAEGYSVSREKKESFPLTVTSAQKNPTAFYLCASTYRGLDEQFFGPGTRLTVL.

The gene calls are TRBV7-3 and TRBJ2-1; TRBD2 matches at 7 bases. Germline V lookup: CDR1 SGHTA, CDR2 FQGTGA. The CDR3 contains 12 residues. V was pared by 5 bases and J by 9 bases, with 4 bases of the junction left unmatched. CDR3 in amino acids: CASSLSGVEQFF. The CDR3 DNA follows: TGTGCCAGCAGCCTCAGCGGGGTTGAGCAGTTCTTC.

CDR3 coding DNA: TGTGCCAGCATCAAGCCTCTAGCGGAGAACACCGGGGAGCTGTTTTTT. Its translation: CASIKPLAENTGELFF. The rearrangement joins TRBV21-1 to TRBJ2-2; the D call TRBD2 from the table was never checked on the DNA. TRBV21-1 is a documented pseudogene. CDR3 size: 16 residues.